This TCR beta chain was captured by sequencing in a study of blood T cell repertoires in COVID-19. The table came from immunoSEQ multiplex PCR; TCRdb's copy has only in-frame clones and leaves some out. The profile shows about 330,000 clones, 80% to 90% of them singletons. In germline, CDR1 is PRHDT, CDR2 FYEKMQ (reference sequence). The length of the CDR3 is 14 residues. The V gene end was trimmed by 4 bases and the J gene end by 3 bases; junction bases not matched to a gene: 1. Sequencing was performed on PBMCs or T cells enriched from blood (not recorded which). The V and J genes are TRBV13 and TRBJ1-1; 11 bases map to TRBD1. The clonotype comes from a woman in her twenties or thirties who had recovered from COVID-19. The CDR3 DNA reads as TGTGCCAGCAGCTGGGACAGGGGGTACACTGAAGCTTTCTTT. This translates into CASSWDRGYTEAFF.